This paragraph covers one T cell receptor (beta chain) sequence. The antigen remains undetermined. The data were taken from a study of response to subunit inactivated influenza vaccine. Whole-study results and caveats: Every seasonal influenza vaccination brings in few new T cells, the authors suggested.

TCRdb called the RT-PCR reads again in MiXCR, with one record for every CDR3 protein. The data hold 600,000 to 850,000 distinct CDR3 sequences, with 12% to 15% observed a single time. The CDR3 totals 13 residues. CDR1 is MNHEY, CDR2 SMNVEV, per germline (reference sequence). Trimming pared 5 bases from V and 10 bases from J, leaving 17 bases between. V usage is TRBV27 and J usage is TRBJ1-1; a weak D match, TRBD1 (5 bases). The sequence came from a man aged 45-65 years who received an inactivated influenza vaccine. Sequenced material: PBMCs from blood, taken around 14 days before vaccination. The CDR3 DNA reads TGTGCCAGCAGTGGCCGGCCGGGACCGGGAGCTTTCTTT. Protein: CASSGRPGPGAFF.